This T cell receptor beta chain originates from a study of OX40 agonist ivuxolimab in advanced cancers. Germline V gene data show CDR1 as SGHRS and CDR2 as YFSETQ. The CDR3 spans 15 residues. The germline V and J ends were trimmed by 0 bases and 5 bases, with 11 bases remaining between them. Clones were sequenced by immunoSEQ multiplex PCR, and TCRdb holds only the in-frame ones, with some missing. Among fewer than 80,000 clones, around four fifths were seen once, and the ten largest hold over 4.5%. Here the sequenced sample was CD4+ or CD8+ T cells sorted from blood, taken in a trial of the OX40 agonist ivuxolimab. This sequence originates from an adult with an advanced solid tumor such as melanoma, head and neck, liver or kidney cancer. This chain links TRBV5-1 with TRBJ2-2, with a weak D call TRBD1 (5 bases). The CDR3 spells CASSLGDRLTGELFF. CDR3 DNA: TGCGCCAGCAGCTTGGGCGACAGACTGACCGGGGAGCTGTTTTTT. Looking up the rest from reference TRBV5-1 and TRBJ2-2 gives the full variable domain: KAGVTQTPRYLIKTRGQQVTLSCSPISGHRSVSWYQQTPGQGLQFLFEYFSETQRNKGNFPGRFSGRQFSNSRSEMNVSTLELGDSALYLCASSLGDRLTGELFFGEGSRLTVL.